This is a list of T cell receptor beta chains from one sample in a study of T cell responses to AZD1222 COVID-19 vaccine. Libraries were prepared by immunoSEQ multiplex PCR; TCRdb keeps only in-frame clonotypes and omits some of them. The sample holds 250,000 to 300,000 clones, about 94% seen once. The sequences come from peripheral blood, collected 28 days after the second AZD1222 dose. Source of these receptors: an adult who received the AZD1222 COVID-19 vaccine. Both conserved end residues are part of each CDR3.

J gene,V gene,CDR3 length,CDR3 protein
TRBJ1-3,TRBV5-1,17,CASSPVPGHFSGNTIYF
TRBJ2-3,TRBV13,15,CASSRRQGRADTQYF
TRBJ1-2,TRBV4-3,14,CASSQRRGTYGYTF
TRBJ2-7,TRBV13,15,CASSFSGRVSYEQYF
TRBJ2-1,TRBV7-3,13,CASSPDSYNEQFF
TRBJ1-3,TRBV24-1,15,CATSDAGNSGNTIYF
TRBJ2-7,TRBV5-1,8,CATDEQYF
TRBJ2-5,TRBV5-1,17,CASTGQGGSSITETQYF
TRBJ1-4,TRBV5-1,16,CASSSDPVATNEKLFF
TRBJ2-7,TRBV5-4,15,CASSPAGTMTHEQYF
TRBJ1-2,TRBV28,13,CAILPGTNYGYTF
TRBJ2-5,TRBV27,13,CASSPPGGETQYF
TRBJ2-3,TRBV19,15,CASSMGGAAGDTQYF
TRBJ1-1,TRBV7-3,14,CASSISGTGTEAFF
TRBJ1-1,TRBV9,15,CASSEPPDMNTEAFF
TRBJ2-1,TRBV2,15,CASRASGRAHNEQFF
TRBJ1-5,TRBV10-1,13,CASSPGINQPQHF
TRBJ1-2,TRBV28,11,CASSFLRGYTF
TRBJ2-1,TRBV2,14,CASTGQVSYNEQFF
TRBJ1-5,TRBV23-1,17,CASSQGDTLGGNQPQHF
TRBJ1-3,TRBV7-9,14,CASSLKGGGNTIYF
TRBJ1-1,TRBV11-3,13,CASSRTGGTEAFF
TRBJ2-1,TRBV7-9,15,CASSLDPGGYNEQFF
TRBJ2-2,TRBV7-3,15,CASSLTGASTGELFF
TRBJ1-2,TRBV12-2,17,CASRIRVWTGRSDGYTF
TRBJ1-6,TRBV14,13,CASSQERNSPLHF
TRBJ2-1,TRBV24-1,15,CATSDLRETYNEQFF
TRBJ2-2,TRBV7-8,15,CASSLPLGDTGELFF
TRBJ2-7,TRBV28,16,CASSSGLAGRANEQYF
TRBJ1-1,TRBV6-5,13,CASSGGRNTEAFF
TRBJ1-5,TRBV30,13,CAWNEDGNQPQHF
TRBJ1-6,TRBV27,14,CASTLRSPNSPLHF
TRBJ1-1,TRBV5-1,13,CASRITGGTEAFF
TRBJ1-1,TRBV27,13,CASSLSANTEAFF
TRBJ2-2,TRBV24-1,15,CATSLGGVNTGELFF
TRBJ2-1,TRBV9,18,CASSVSPSAGGSYNEQFF
TRBJ1-4,TRBV28,14,CASTETGGNEKLFF
TRBJ1-1,TRBV9,12,CASSVGIGEAFF